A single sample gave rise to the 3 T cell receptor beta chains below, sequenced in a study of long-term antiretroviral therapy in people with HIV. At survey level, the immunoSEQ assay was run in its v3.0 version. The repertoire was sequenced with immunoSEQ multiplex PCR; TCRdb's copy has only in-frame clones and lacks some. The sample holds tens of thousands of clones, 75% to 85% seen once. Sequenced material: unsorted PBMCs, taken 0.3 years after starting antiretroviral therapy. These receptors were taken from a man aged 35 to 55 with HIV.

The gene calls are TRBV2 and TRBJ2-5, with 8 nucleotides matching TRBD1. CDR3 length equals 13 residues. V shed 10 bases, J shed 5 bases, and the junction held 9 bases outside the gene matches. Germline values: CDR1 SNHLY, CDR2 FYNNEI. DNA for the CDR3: TGTGCCAAGACAGGGGTCCGGAGGGAGACCCAGTACTTC. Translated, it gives CAKTGVRRETQYF.

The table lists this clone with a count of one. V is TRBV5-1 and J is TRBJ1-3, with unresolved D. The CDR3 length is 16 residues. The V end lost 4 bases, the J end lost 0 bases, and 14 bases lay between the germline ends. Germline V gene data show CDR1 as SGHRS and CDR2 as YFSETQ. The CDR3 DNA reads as TGCGCCAGCAGCCTAGACCCACTCAGCTCTGGAAACACCATATATTTT. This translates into CASSLDPLSSGNTIYF.

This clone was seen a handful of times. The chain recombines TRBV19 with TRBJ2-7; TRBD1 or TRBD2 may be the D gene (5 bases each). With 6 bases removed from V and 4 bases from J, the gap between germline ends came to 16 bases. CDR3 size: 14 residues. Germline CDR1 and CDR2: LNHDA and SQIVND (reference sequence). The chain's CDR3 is CASSATGKGYEQYF. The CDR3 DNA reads TGTGCCAGTAGCGCGACGGGAAAGGGGTACGAGCAGTACTTC.